This T cell receptor (beta chain) was identified during a study of blood T cell repertoires in COVID-19. Study-level background: The analysed material was cDNA or gDNA that came from T cells, B-cell-depleted T cells, or PBMCs.

Sequenced by immunoSEQ multiplex PCR; TCRdb stores in-frame clones only, minus some. The sample contains around 78,000 clones, around nine tenths of which appear only once. Participants were aged roughly 18 to 100 years from approximately 23 US areas. The CDR3 consists of 15 residues. V was pared by 3 bases and J by 3 bases, with 6 bases of the junction left unmatched. Germline V CDR1 and CDR2: SGHNT, YYREEE (reference sequence). Source material: PBMCs or T cells enriched from blood (not recorded which). The origin of this receptor is a woman aged 45-65 years with acute COVID-19. The V gene is TRBV5-4, the J gene TRBJ2-3; 8 bases line up with TRBD2. The CDR3 spells CASSYPGGRTDTQYF. The CDR3 DNA reads TGTGCCAGCAGCTACCCGGGAGGGCGGACAGATACGCAGTATTTT.